These T cell receptor beta chains were read from a single sample in a study of T cells in Graves' hyperthyroidism and ophthalmopathy. Via MiXCR, TCRdb re-called the multiplex PCR reads, giving one row per CDR3 protein. The data contain about 700,000 distinct CDR3 sequences, 45% of them seen just once; the ten biggest clones take up more than 7%. Sequenced: peripheral blood or thyroid tissue (not recorded which). These receptors were taken from an adult man with Graves' disease, either hyperthyroidism or ophthalmopathy (not recorded which). Each CDR3 is given with its conserved first and last residue. The D gene is left open where the match is weak. Size is stated for part of the rows, as once, few or many counts, or as a class when the clone is expanded.

D: .; V: TRBV29-1; J: TRBJ2-5; size: .; CDR3: CSFTVPQETQYF; DNA: TGCAGCTTCACAGTCCCCCAAGAGACCCAGTACTTC
D: TRBD1; V: TRBV20-1; J: TRBJ1-5; size: few; CDR3: CSARPGQNQPQHF; DNA: TGCAGTGCTAGACCGGGACAGAATCAGCCCCAGCATTTT
D: .; V: TRBV7-3; J: TRBJ2-7; size: .; CDR3: CASSDRDKTEQYF; DNA: TGTGCCAGCAGCGACCGGGACAAAACCGAGCAGTACTTC
D: .; V: TRBV2; J: TRBJ2-2; size: .; CDR3: CASSDWVAGELFF; DNA: TGTGCCAGCAGTGATTGGGTAGCCGGGGAGCTGTTTTTT
D: .; V: TRBV12-3/TRBV12-4; J: TRBJ1-2; size: few; CDR3: CASSSTGRPNYGYTF; DNA: TGTGCCAGCAGTAGCACAGGAAGACCTAACTATGGCTACACCTTC
D: TRBD2; V: TRBV9; J: TRBJ2-7; size: .; CDR3: CASSGWTSGSRNEQYF; DNA: TGTGCCAGCAGCGGATGGACTAGCGGGAGTCGAAACGAGCAGTACTTC
D: TRBD1; V: TRBV5-6; J: TRBJ1-3; size: .; CDR3: CASSFTGGGGGNTIYF; DNA: TGTGCCAGCAGCTTTACAGGGGGGGGCGGTGGAAACACCATATATTTT
D: .; V: TRBV10-3; J: TRBJ1-1; size: .; CDR3: CAISVSGRGGTEAFF; DNA: TGTGCCATCAGTGTCTCGGGCAGGGGTGGCACTGAAGCTTTCTTT
D: TRBD2; V: TRBV24-1; J: TRBJ2-5; size: .; CDR3: CATSGGGAETQYF; DNA: TGTGCCACCAGTGGCGGGGGGGCGGAGACCCAGTACTTC
D: TRBD1; V: TRBV12-3/TRBV12-4; J: TRBJ1-2; size: .; CDR3: CAGSVSRGLGYTF; DNA: TGTGCCGGCAGTGTTAGCAGGGGGCTCGGCTACACCTTC
D: .; V: TRBV20-1; J: TRBJ1-5; size: .; CDR3: CSAEFRGRYSNQPQHF; DNA: TGCAGTGCCGAGTTCCGGGGCAGATATAGCAATCAGCCCCAGCATTTT
D: .; V: TRBV29-1; J: TRBJ1-2; size: .; CDR3: CSLVGGLDGYTF; DNA: TGCAGCTTGGTAGGAGGCTTGGATGGCTACACCTTC
D: .; V: TRBV20-1; J: TRBJ1-4; size: .; CDR3: CSARVVGQQEKLFF; DNA: TGCAGTGCTAGAGTCGTAGGACAGCAGGAAAAACTGTTTTTT
D: .; V: TRBV29-1; J: TRBJ1-5; size: .; CDR3: CSVVGGNQPQHF; DNA: TGCAGCGTTGTGGGGGGCAATCAGCCCCAGCATTTT
D: .; V: TRBV20-1; J: TRBJ1-6; size: .; CDR3: CSAPQGWGSPLHF; DNA: TGCAGTGCCCCTCAGGGATGGGGTTCACCCCTCCACTTT
D: .; V: TRBV24-1; J: TRBJ2-2; size: .; CDR3: CATSDSWDGELFF; DNA: TGTGCCACCAGTGATTCGTGGGACGGGGAGCTGTTTTTT
D: .; V: TRBV10-3; J: TRBJ1-4; size: many; CDR3: CAISESWTQEKLFF; DNA: TGTGCCATCAGTGAGTCTTGGACGCAAGAAAAACTGTTTTTT
D: .; V: TRBV25-1; J: TRBJ1-1; size: many; CDR3: CASSEWGTGKVAFF; DNA: TGTGCCAGCAGTGAATGGGGAACAGGGAAGGTAGCTTTCTTT
D: TRBD2; V: TRBV10-3; J: TRBJ2-7; size: .; CDR3: CATATGLARVEQYF; DNA: TGTGCCACCGCCACGGGACTAGCGCGGGTCGAGCAGTACTTC
D: TRBD1; V: TRBV29-1; J: TRBJ2-7; size: many; CDR3: CSGRGQLGGEQYF; DNA: TGCAGCGGAAGGGGGCAGCTCGGAGGCGAGCAGTACTTC
D: .; V: TRBV12-3/TRBV12-4; J: TRBJ1-3; size: few; CDR3: CASSRLEGTGNTIYF; DNA: TGTGCCAGCAGCCGTCTGGAAGGGACTGGAAACACCATATATTTT
D: .; V: TRBV25-1; J: TRBJ1-2; size: once; CDR3: CASNPGGDYGYTF; DNA: TGTGCCAGTAACCCGGGGGGGGACTATGGCTACACCTTC
D: .; V: TRBV2; J: TRBJ1-4; size: few; CDR3: CASIPGGPAEKLFF; DNA: TGTGCCAGCATCCCGGGGGGGCCGGCAGAAAAACTGTTTTTT
D: .; V: TRBV2; J: TRBJ1-1; size: .; CDR3: CASSLFGRALKTEAFF; DNA: TGTGCCAGCAGTTTATTTGGCAGGGCTTTGAAGACTGAAGCTTTCTTT
D: TRBD1; V: TRBV2; J: TRBJ1-4; size: .; CDR3: CASSGQGSGDEKLFF; DNA: TGTGCCAGCAGTGGACAGGGTTCGGGGGATGAAAAACTGTTTTTT
D: .; V: TRBV20-1; J: TRBJ1-6; size: .; CDR3: CSARAGTRPLHF; DNA: TGCAGTGCTAGAGCGGGCACCAGGCCCCTCCACTTT
D: TRBD1; V: TRBV27; J: TRBJ1-6; size: .; CDR3: CASSPRTGGLTLHF; DNA: TGTGCCAGCAGTCCCAGGACAGGGGGCTTAACCCTCCACTTT
D: TRBD1; V: TRBV20-1; J: TRBJ2-7; size: few; CDR3: CSAPGQGSREQYF; DNA: TGCAGTGCCCCGGGACAGGGGTCCCGCGAGCAGTACTTC
D: .; V: TRBV7-6; J: TRBJ1-3; size: .; CDR3: CASSLGVLGNTIYF; DNA: TGTGCCAGCAGCTTAGGGGTATTGGGAAACACCATATATTTT
D: .; V: TRBV20-1; J: TRBJ1-5; size: many; CDR3: CSAREGRWRGANQPQHF; DNA: TGCAGTGCTAGAGAGGGGAGATGGCGGGGGGCCAATCAGCCCCAGCATTTT
D: TRBD1; V: TRBV29-1; J: TRBJ1-2; size: .; CDR3: CSGDLQGAEGYTF; DNA: TGCAGCGGAGATTTACAGGGGGCGGAAGGCTACACCTTC
D: .; V: TRBV7-8; J: TRBJ1-5; size: .; CDR3: CASSSQRGSLPNQPQHF; DNA: TGTGCCAGCAGCTCCCAACGGGGATCCCTCCCCAATCAGCCCCAGCATTTT
D: TRBD2; V: TRBV12-3/TRBV12-4; J: TRBJ2-5; size: few; CDR3: CASSLMAGVRETQYF; DNA: TGTGCCAGCAGTTTAATGGCGGGAGTCAGGGAGACCCAGTACTTC
D: .; V: TRBV5-1; J: TRBJ1-1; size: .; CDR3: CASSLSSGFGTEAFF; DNA: TGCGCCAGCAGCTTGTCGTCTGGGTTTGGCACTGAAGCTTTCTTT
D: TRBD1; V: TRBV4-2; J: TRBJ2-5; size: .; CDR3: CASSLVGRGQETQYF; DNA: TGTGCCAGCAGCTTGGTGGGCAGGGGGCAAGAGACCCAGTACTTC
D: .; V: TRBV29-1; J: TRBJ1-5; size: .; CDR3: CSVAGSYSNQPQHF; DNA: TGCAGCGTTGCGGGGTCTTATAGCAATCAGCCCCAGCATTTT
D: .; V: TRBV15; J: TRBJ2-3; size: few; CDR3: CATSSGTDTQYF; DNA: TGTGCCACCAGCAGCGGTACAGATACGCAGTATTTT
D: TRBD1; V: TRBV20-1; J: TRBJ2-7; size: .; CDR3: CSARPGQGASGQYF; DNA: TGCAGTGCTAGACCCGGACAGGGTGCCTCAGGGCAGTACTTC
D: TRBD1; V: TRBV2; J: TRBJ1-1; size: .; CDR3: CASRVGQSITEAFF; DNA: TGTGCCAGCAGGGTGGGACAGTCCATTACTGAAGCTTTCTTT
D: TRBD1; V: TRBV29-1; J: TRBJ1-1; size: .; CDR3: CSAKQGEDTEAFF; DNA: TGCAGCGCCAAACAGGGGGAGGACACTGAAGCTTTCTTT
D: .; V: TRBV20-1; J: TRBJ1-1; size: .; CDR3: CSARDPRYTEAFF; DNA: TGCAGTGCTAGAGATCCGAGGTACACTGAAGCTTTCTTT
D: TRBD2; V: TRBV5-5; J: TRBJ2-3; size: .; CDR3: CASSLGSSGYTDTQYF; DNA: TGTGCCAGCAGCTTAGGCTCTAGCGGATACACAGATACGCAGTATTTT
D: .; V: TRBV2; J: TRBJ1-5; size: .; CDR3: CASRRVNQPQHF; DNA: TGTGCCAGCAGGAGGGTGAATCAGCCCCAGCATTTT
D: TRBD1; V: TRBV6-4; J: TRBJ2-5; size: .; CDR3: CASRDRGDQPQYF; DNA: TGTGCCAGCAGGGACAGGGGGGATCAGCCCCAGTACTTC
D: TRBD2; V: TRBV2; J: TRBJ2-2; size: .; CDR3: CASSERRVGGTGELYF; DNA: TGTGCCAGCAGTGAAAGGAGGGTCGGGGGGACCGGGGAGCTGTATTTT
D: .; V: TRBV14; J: TRBJ1-1; size: many; CDR3: CASSRMINTEAFF; DNA: TGTGCCAGCAGCCGAATGATTAACACTGAAGCTTTCTTT
D: TRBD2; V: TRBV10-3; J: TRBJ2-7; size: few; CDR3: CATTQSGASTYEQYF; DNA: TGTGCCACAACCCAAAGCGGGGCTAGTACCTACGAGCAGTACTTC
D: .; V: TRBV7-9; J: TRBJ2-7; size: few; CDR3: CASSLDWAGGQYF; DNA: TGTGCCAGCAGCTTAGACTGGGCCGGAGGGCAGTACTTC
D: .; V: TRBV24-1; J: TRBJ2-5; size: many; CDR3: CATSDARTVQETQYF; DNA: TGTGCCACCAGTGATGCCCGGACAGTACAAGAGACCCAGTACTTC